Below are 24 T cell receptor beta chains sequenced from a single sample in a study of T cell repertoires in cytomegalovirus infection. TCRdb processed the reads anew with MiXCR; each CDR3 protein has one entry. Among 200,000 to 300,000 distinct CDR3 sequences listed, about 13% were seen once. The source material was PBMCs. Receptor source: a human donor in good health (CMV status not recorded). Some clones in this sample may be carry-over from other donors' samples.

This chain links TRBV27 with TRBJ1-4; D is unresolved. Per the germline V gene, CDR1 is MNHEY and CDR2 is SMNVEV (reference sequence). V was trimmed by 5 bases and J by 0 bases, leaving 10 bases between them. CDR3 length equals 15 residues. The CDR3 protein is CASSPSFATNEKLFF. The DNA for the CDR3 is TGTGCCAGCAGTCCGTCTTTTGCAACTAATGAAAAACTGTTTTTT. The full variable domain, with the rest looked up from reference TRBV27 and TRBJ1-4, is EAQVTQNPRYLITVTGKKLTVTCSQNMNHEYMSWYRQDPGLGLRQIYYSMNVEVTDKGDVPEGYKVSRKEKRNFPLILESPSPNQTSLYFCASSPSFATNEKLFFGSGTQLSVL.

This clonotype was seen a handful of times. The DNA of the CDR3 is TGTGCCAGCAGTGAATATGGGACTAGCGGGACGAACGAGCAGTACTTC. Translated, it gives CASSEYGTSGTNEQYF. The chain joins TRBV25-1 to TRBJ2-7; 13 nucleotides align to TRBD2. CDR3 length: 16 residues. The junction had 4 bases not matched to a gene; V was cut back by 0 bases and J by 5 bases. Per germline, CDR1 MGHDK and CDR2 SYGVNS.

A note on this clonotype: The junction shows a germline mismatch at one end, possibly a read error. The chain combines TRBV4-1 with TRBJ1-6; no firm D call. There are 16 residues in the CDR3. Germline V gene sequence: CDR1 MGHRA, CDR2 YSYEKL. The CDR3 nucleotides are TGCACCAGCAGCCAAGACGAGGGAGGGAGCTATTCACCCCTCCACTTT. It codes for CTSSQDEGGSYSPLHF.

This chain joins TRBV14 and TRBJ2-1, with D perhaps assigned TRBD1 or TRBD2 (6 bases each). Germline values: CDR1 SGHDN, CDR2 FVKESK. CDR3 size: 16 residues. V was cut by 4 bases and J by 2 bases, with 15 bases left in between. For the CDR3, the DNA is TGTGCCAGCAGCCCGGATTGGAGGGGGACCTACAATGAGCAGTTCTTC. Protein: CASSPDWRGTYNEQFF.

At least ten counts were recorded for this clonotype. The J gene is TRBJ2-7, the V gene TRBV7-2; 7 bases fit TRBD2. The CDR3 spans 16 residues. CDR1 is SGHTA and CDR2 is FQGNSA in the germline V gene. J lost 0 bases, V lost 5 bases, and 10 bases had no gene match. The CDR3 here is CASSHSRREPSYEQYF. The CDR3 DNA follows: TGTGCCAGCAGCCACTCGAGGCGGGAGCCCTCCTACGAGCAGTACTTC.

The CDR3 DNA sequence: TGCAGCGTTGATAGGACCGGATTCGACGAGCAGTACTTC. It encodes CSVDRTGFDEQYF. This chain joins TRBV29-1 and TRBJ2-7; D is undetermined. CDR1 SQVTM and CDR2 ANQGSEA come from the germline V gene. Trimming cost V 3 bases and J 5 bases, with 14 bases left between them. The CDR3 has 13 residues.

V is TRBV7-3 and J is TRBJ2-3, with TRBD2 identical over 7 bases. The germline gives CDR1 SGHTA, CDR2 FQGTGA. V was clipped by 4 bases and J by 0 bases; unmatched bases: 7. CDR3 length: 16 amino acids. The CDR3 coding sequence is TGTGCCAGCAGCTCCAGACTAGCAGCTAGCACAGATACGCAGTATTTT. As protein: CASSSRLAASTDTQYF.

This clonotype occurred many times. V usage is TRBV28 and J usage is TRBJ1-5; D gene ambiguous. From germline, CDR1 is MDHEN and CDR2 SYDVKM. V lost 6 bases, J lost 2 bases, and 26 bases lay in between. This CDR3 has 19 residues. This CDR3 is CASSPPVRVFNRGNQPQHF. As DNA, the CDR3 is TGTGCCAGCAGCCCCCCGGTGAGGGTTTTCAATAGGGGCAATCAGCCCCAGCATTTT.

CDR3 protein: CASSFRGTTEAFF. The CDR3 bases are TGTGCCAGCAGCTTTCGGGGGACCACTGAAGCTTTCTTT. The chain is built from TRBV11-2 and TRBJ1-1; a possible D gene is TRBD1 (5 bases). The germline gives CDR1 SGHAT, CDR2 FQNNGV. The V end lost 3 bases, the J end lost 4 bases, and 9 bases lay between the germline ends. The CDR3 has 13 residues.

At least ten counts were recorded for this clonotype. This chain uses TRBV11-2 with TRBJ1-1, with TRBD1 matching over 7 bases. J was trimmed by 0 bases and V by 0 bases; bases with no gene match: 7. The CDR3 has 17 amino acids. Germline V gene sequence: CDR1 SGHAT, CDR2 FQNNGV. The CDR3, as DNA: TGTGCCAGCAGCTTAGATCGGGACAGAAGCATGAACACTGAAGCTTTCTTT. The encoded protein is CASSLDRDRSMNTEAFF. Based on the CDR3 plus reference TRBV11-2 and TRBJ1-1, the full variable domain is EAGVAQSPRYKIIEKRQSVAFWCNPISGHATLYWYQQILGQGPKLLIQFQNNGVVDDSQLPKDRFSAERLKGVDSTLKIQPAKLEDSAVYLCASSLDRDRSMNTEAFFGQGTRLTVV.

Only a few counts were recorded for this clonotype. The chain joins TRBV24-1 to TRBJ2-1; either TRBD1 or TRBD2 may supply D (6 bases each). This CDR3 contains 15 residues. Germline loops: CDR1 KGHDR, CDR2 SFDVKD. The V and J ends lost 9 bases and 6 bases respectively, with 20 bases between them. CDR3 coding DNA: TGTGCCACCTCTGATGGGTCGGGGGCAGTCAATGAGCAGTTCTTC. It codes for CATSDGSGAVNEQFF.

This clonotype was observed at least ten times. The chain combines TRBV7-3 with TRBJ1-5; D gene uncertain. In germline, CDR1 is SGHTA, CDR2 FQGTGA. The CDR3 covers 14 residues. The V end was cut by 0 bases, the J end by 5 bases, with 8 bases between. As DNA, the CDR3 is TGTGCCAGCAGCTTAACTGGACCCGATCAGCCCCAGCATTTT. This encodes CASSLTGPDQPQHF. The whole variable domain, remainder taken from reference TRBV7-3 and TRBJ1-5, is GAGVSQTPSNKVTEKGKYVELRCDPISGHTALYWYRQSLGQGPEFLIYFQGTGAADDSGLPNDRFFAVRPEGSVSTLKIQRTERGDSAVYLCASSLTGPDQPQHFGDGTRLSIL.

This clonotype has at least ten counts. The V gene is TRBV7-8, the J gene TRBJ1-4, with D possibly matching TRBD1 (5 bases). This CDR3 has 16 amino acids. Trimming stripped 5 bases from V and 0 bases from J, with 13 bases between. The germline gives CDR1 SGHVS, CDR2 FQNEAQ. The CDR3 DNA reads TGTGCCAGCAGCCAGTCAGGGTTTGCAACTAATGAAAAACTGTTTTTT. Its translation: CASSQSGFATNEKLFF.

The rearrangement joins TRBV7-9 to TRBJ2-7; TRBD1 is a possible D gene (5 bases). The V end lost 5 bases, the J end lost 6 bases, and 11 bases lay between the germline ends. The germline V gene encodes CDR1 SEHNR and CDR2 FQNEAQ (reference sequence). The CDR3 is 12 amino acids. Here the CDR3 reads CASSGRQFEQYF. As DNA, the CDR3 is TGTGCCAGCAGCGGAAGACAGTTCGAGCAGTACTTC.

In its sample, this clonotype was seen a few times. The chain joins TRBV29-1 to TRBJ2-5; D is undetermined. Looked up from germline, CDR1 is SQVTM and CDR2 is ANQGSEA. CDR3 length: 10 residues. CDR3: CSAVGQTQYF. For the CDR3, the DNA is TGCAGTGCCGTGGGTCAGACCCAGTACTTC.

V usage is TRBV6-2 or TRBV6-3 and J usage is TRBJ2-3, with TRBD2 identical over 7 bases. The CDR3 is made up of 16 amino acids. V was clipped by 0 bases and J by 0 bases; unmatched bases: 3. The V gene's germline CDR1 is MNHEY and CDR2 SVGEGT. DNA for the CDR3: TGTGCCAGCAGTTACTCGCCTAGCGGCAGCACAGATACGCAGTATTTT. Translating gives CASSYSPSGSTDTQYF.

The chain has TRBV6-6 and TRBJ2-1; TRBD1 might be the D (5 bases). CDR3 length: 14 residues. V was trimmed by 5 bases and J by 5 bases, leaving 13 bases between them. Germline V gives CDR1 MNHNY, CDR2 SVGAGI (reference sequence). The CDR3 nucleotides are TGTGCCAGCAGTGAGACCGCCAGGGACAATGAGCAGTTCTTC. Protein: CASSETARDNEQFF.

This clonotype was counted ten times or more. The V and J genes are TRBV7-2 and TRBJ1-5; D is unresolved. The length of the CDR3 is 15 residues. CDR1 and CDR2 from the germline V gene are SGHTA and FQGNSA. Trimming shortened V by 4 bases and J by 4 bases, and 14 bases separated the two germline ends. The CDR3 bases are TGTGCCAGCAGCTCAGACGGATTAGGAAATCAGCCCCAGCATTTT. The encoded protein is CASSSDGLGNQPQHF.

This clonotype was detected ten times or more. The CDR3 sequence: CASSLLAAGANVLTF. CDR3 coding DNA: TGTGCCAGCAGTTTATTGGCAGCTGGGGCCAACGTCCTGACTTTC. V is TRBV28 and J is TRBJ2-6; D remains ambiguous. The germline V gene has CDR1 MDHEN and CDR2 SYDVKM. V was trimmed by 1 base and J by 2 bases, leaving 6 bases between them. This CDR3 is built from 15 residues.

This clonotype was detected only a few times. This sequence joins TRBV7-3 and TRBJ2-5; D is undetermined. In germline, CDR1 is SGHTA, CDR2 FQGTGA. Trimming took 5 bases from V and 5 from J, leaving 15 bases between them. The CDR3 is 14 residues long. The CDR3 protein is CASSAGSPGETQYF. In DNA, the CDR3 is TGTGCCAGCAGCGCCGGCAGCCCCGGGGAGACCCAGTACTTC.

This clonotype came up many times. This chain uses TRBV7-2 with TRBJ1-6; D remains unclear. Germline V gene data show CDR1 as SGHTA and CDR2 as FQGNSA. This CDR3 spans 16 amino acids. The germline V and J ends were trimmed by 0 bases and 0 bases, with 6 bases remaining between them. The CDR3 DNA follows: TGTGCCAGCAGCTTAGCGGTGGTCTCCTATAATTCACCCCTCCACTTT. The encoded protein is CASSLAVVSYNSPLHF.

This chain joins TRBV28 and TRBJ2-1; 10 nucleotides agree with TRBD1. J lost 10 bases, V lost 6 bases, and 9 bases had no gene match. This CDR3 comprises 14 residues. The V gene's germline CDR1 is MDHEN and CDR2 SYDVKM. CDR3 region: CASSPGQGLGEQFF. DNA for the CDR3: TGTGCCAGCAGCCCGGGACAGGGGCTGGGGGAGCAGTTCTTC.

The J gene is TRBJ1-1, the V gene TRBV28, with TRBD1 matching 7 bases. The CDR3 covers 13 residues. Germline V CDR1 and CDR2: MDHEN, SYDVKM. Unmatched junction bases numbered 6, after V lost 7 bases and J lost 4 bases. The CDR3 region is CASTHTGATEAFF. The CDR3 nucleotides are TGTGCCAGCACTCATACAGGGGCCACTGAAGCTTTCTTT. Full variable domain (rest looked up from reference TRBV28 and TRBJ1-1): DVKVTQSSRYLVKRTGEKVFLECVQDMDHENMFWYRQDPGLGLRLIYFSYDVKMKEKGDIPEGYSVSREKKERFSLILESASTNQTSMYLCASTHTGATEAFFGQGTRLTVV.

The CDR3 sequence: CASSFLTGGSEAFF. The CDR3 DNA sequence: TGTGCCAGCAGTTTCCTAACAGGGGGCTCTGAAGCTTTCTTT. This chain connects TRBV28 to TRBJ1-1; 9 nucleotides agree with TRBD1. V gave up 3 bases and J gave up 6 bases; unmatched junction bases: 5. The CDR3 sequence is 14 residues long. Per the germline V gene, CDR1 is MDHEN and CDR2 is SYDVKM.